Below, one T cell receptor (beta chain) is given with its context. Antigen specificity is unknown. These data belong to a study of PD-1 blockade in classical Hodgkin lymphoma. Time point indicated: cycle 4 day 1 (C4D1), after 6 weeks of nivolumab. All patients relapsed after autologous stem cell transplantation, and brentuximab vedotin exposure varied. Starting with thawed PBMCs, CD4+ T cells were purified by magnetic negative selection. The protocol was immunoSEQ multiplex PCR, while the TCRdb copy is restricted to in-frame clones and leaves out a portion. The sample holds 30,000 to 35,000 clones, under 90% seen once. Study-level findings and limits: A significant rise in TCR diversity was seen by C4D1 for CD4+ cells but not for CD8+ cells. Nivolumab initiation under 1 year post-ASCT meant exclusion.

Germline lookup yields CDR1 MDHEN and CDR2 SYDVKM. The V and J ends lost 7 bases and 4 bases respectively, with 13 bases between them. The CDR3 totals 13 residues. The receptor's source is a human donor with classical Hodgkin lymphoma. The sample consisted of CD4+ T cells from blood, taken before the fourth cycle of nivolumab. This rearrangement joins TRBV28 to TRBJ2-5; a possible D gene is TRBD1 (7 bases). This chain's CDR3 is CASMQGGAETQYF. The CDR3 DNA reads TGTGCCAGCATGCAGGGGGGTGCAGAGACCCAGTACTTC. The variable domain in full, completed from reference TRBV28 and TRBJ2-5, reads DVKVTQSSRYLVKRTGEKVFLECVQDMDHENMFWYRQDPGLGLRLIYFSYDVKMKEKGDIPEGYSVSREKKERFSLILESASTNQTSMYLCASMQGGAETQYFGPGTRLLVL.